The entry that follows covers one T cell receptor (beta chain) sequence. The antigen is not known. Produced via immunoSEQ multiplex PCR; TCRdb's table is partial and in-frame only. This sample has more than 20,000 clones, with 80% to 90% found just once. The data derive from a study of graft-versus-host responses after intestinal transplantation. Study-wide background: Recipients uniformly received anti-thymocyte globulin induction, followed by tacrolimus and steroids for around 3 years.

General observations from the study: In patients with graft-donor T cell macrochimerism, allograft graft-versus-host to host-versus-graft clonal ratios were high. Analysis identified GvH clones in recipient marrow, with some appearing first in ileum or blood. GvH clone levels peaked in circulation, and this peak was associated with early post-transplant HvG declines.

Losses at the gene ends were 11 bases for V and 5 bases for J; bases not matched to a gene: 7. The CDR3 totals 12 residues. CDR1 and CDR2 (germline): MNHNY, SVGAGI (reference sequence). J is TRBJ2-5 and V is TRBV6-6; TRBD2 matches 8 bases. The sequences come from PBMCs, collected 463 days after intestinal transplant. This TCR came from a human patient who received an intestinal transplant, so some T cells may come from the graft donor. This CDR3 is CAARERGETQYF. CDR3 nucleotide sequence: TGTGCCGCCCGGGAGCGGGGGGAGACCCAGTACTTC.